This T cell receptor beta chain comes out of a study of blood T cell repertoires in COVID-19. Study information: Italy, Spain and the United States were the sources of the convalescent and acute COVID-19 samples.

V was cut by 5 bases and J by 8 bases, with 10 bases left in between. Germline V gives CDR1 KGHSH, CDR2 LQKENI. This CDR3 has 13 amino acids. Assay used: immunoSEQ multiplex PCR; TCRdb lists only in-frame clones, some missing. The table lists 260,000 or so clones, 81% of them singletons. V and J are TRBV18 and TRBJ1-6, with D perhaps matching TRBD1 (5 bases). Sequencing was done on a sample of peripheral blood. The origin of this receptor is a woman older than 75 with COVID-19, enrolled during active disease. CDR3 region: CASSTSRDSPLHF. CDR3 sequence (DNA): TGTGCCAGCTCAACTAGCAGGGATTCACCCCTCCACTTT.